Listed here are 7 T cell receptor beta chains from one sample, sequenced in a study of blood T cell repertoires in COVID-19. Repertoires were generated with immunoSEQ multiplex PCR, while TCRdb's copy carries only in-frame clones and drops some. The sample gives 210,000 or so clones, less than 80% of which show up once; around an eighth is in the top ten. Sequencing used peripheral blood. The source of these receptors is a middle-aged man who had recovered from COVID-19.

The V gene is TRBV7-9, the J gene TRBJ2-3; no clear D gene. With 5 bases removed from V and 4 bases from J, the gap between germline ends came to 10 bases. This CDR3 spans 13 amino acids. Per germline, CDR1 SEHNR and CDR2 FQNEAQ (reference sequence). CDR3 protein: CASSLSASDTQYF. The DNA for the CDR3 is TGTGCCAGCAGCCTGAGTGCTTCAGATACGCAGTATTTT. Full variable domain (remainder filled in from reference TRBV7-9 and TRBJ2-3): DTGVSQNPRHKITKRGQNVTFRCDPISEHNRLYWYRQTLGQGPEFLTYFQNEAQLEKSRLLSDRFSAERPKGSFSTLEIQRTEQGDSAMYLCASSLSASDTQYFGPGTRLTVL.

The rearrangement uses TRBV6-5 and TRBJ2-3, with D possibly matching TRBD1 (7 bases). The V and J ends lost 6 bases and 3 bases respectively, with 10 bases between them. This CDR3 has 13 residues. CDR1 is MNHEY and CDR2 is SVGAGI in the germline V gene. CDR3 residues: CASRSGGTDTQYF. The CDR3 bases are TGTGCCAGCAGGTCAGGGGGGACAGATACGCAGTATTTT.

The chain has TRBV19 and TRBJ1-5, with D perhaps TRBD1 (5 bases). The V and J ends lost 6 bases and 1 base respectively, with 10 bases between them. Per the germline V gene, CDR1 is LNHDA and CDR2 is SQIVND (reference sequence). The CDR3 has 14 amino acids. The CDR3 region has the DNA TGTGCCAGTAGCGGAAGGACAAGCAATCAGCCCCAGCATTTT. Translation gives CASSGRTSNQPQHF.

V and J are TRBV2 and TRBJ1-1, with a weak D call TRBD1 (5 bases). Germline lookup yields CDR1 SNHLY and CDR2 FYNNEI. There are 13 residues in the CDR3. Trimming pared 3 bases from V and 6 bases from J, leaving 11 bases between. This chain's CDR3 is CASSDGGDPEAFF. The CDR3 DNA reads TGTGCCAGCAGTGATGGGGGGGACCCTGAAGCTTTCTTT.

This chain uses TRBV29-1 with TRBJ2-3; TRBD1 aligns across 7 bases. CDR3 size: 14 residues. Trimming removed 1 base from V and 4 bases from J; junction bases left unmatched: 5. Germline V lookup: CDR1 SQVTM, CDR2 ANQGSEA. The CDR3 DNA reads as TGCAGCGTTGAAGTGGTAGGGGGCGCAGATACGCAGTATTTT. Protein product: CSVEVVGGADTQYF.

The gene calls are TRBV27 and TRBJ2-7; D gene unclear. Germline CDR1 is MNHEY and CDR2 is SMNVEV (reference sequence). The CDR3 length is 15 residues. V gave up 7 bases and J gave up 1 base, with 17 bases separating them. The CDR3 DNA is TGTGCCAGCAAGTTAACACGAACCGGGTCCTACGAGCAGTACTTC. It is translated as CASKLTRTGSYEQYF.

The rearrangement links TRBV9 to TRBJ2-7; 8 nucleotides match TRBD2. The V gene end was trimmed by 1 base and the J gene end by 4 bases; junction bases not matched to a gene: 4. The CDR3 length is 14 residues. Germline CDR1 is SGDLS and CDR2 is YYNGEE. CDR3 residues: CASSVTGLGYEQYF. CDR3 DNA sequence: TGTGCCAGCAGCGTAACGGGACTAGGGTACGAGCAGTACTTC.